Following are 16 T cell receptor beta chains from one sample sequenced in a study of response to subunit inactivated influenza vaccine. From the RT-PCR reads, TCRdb called clonotypes with MiXCR, one entry per CDR3 protein. This table has about 520,000 distinct CDR3 sequences, under 8.5% appearing once. The material was PBMCs from blood, obtained approximately 25 months after vaccination. These receptors came from a man aged 50-75 years who received an inactivated influenza vaccine.

The J gene is TRBJ2-7, the V gene TRBV25-1; D not certain. The CDR3 runs 11 residues. Between the trimmed V and J ends, which lost 7 bases and 3 bases, there was a span of 7 bases. Germline CDR1 is MGHDK and CDR2 is SYGVNS. The CDR3 protein is CASKGGYEQYF. DNA of the CDR3: TGTGCCAGCAAGGGTGGCTACGAGCAGTACTTC.

The CDR3 loop is CASGQRGSETQYF. For the CDR3, the DNA is TGTGCCAGCGGTCAACGGGGTTCAGAGACCCAGTACTTC. The chain has TRBV6-4 and TRBJ2-5, with D perhaps matching TRBD2 (5 bases). The CDR3 loop spans 13 amino acids. With 8 bases removed from V and 4 bases from J, the gap between germline ends came to 14 bases. The germline CDR1 and CDR2 sequences are MRHNA and SNTAGT.

The chain couples TRBV20-1 to TRBJ2-5; 10 bases align to TRBD2. The V and J ends lost 0 bases and 0 bases, in that order; junction bases with no gene match: 7. The germline gives CDR1 DFQATT, CDR2 SNEGSKA (reference sequence). The length of the CDR3 is 17 residues. This CDR3 is CSAREVSGRTYQETQYF. The CDR3 DNA sequence: TGCAGTGCTAGAGAAGTTAGCGGGAGGACGTACCAAGAGACCCAGTACTTC.

This clonotype was counted ten times or more. This chain links TRBV5-1 with TRBJ2-3; 13 nucleotides match TRBD2. Germline V lookup: CDR1 SGHRS, CDR2 YFSETQ. The CDR3 spans 17 residues. Germline trimming cut 0 bases from V and 5 bases from J; bases unmatched to any gene: 6. CDR3 residues: CASSLVGLAGVVDTQYF. The CDR3 DNA reads as TGCGCCAGCAGCTTGGTTGGACTAGCGGGAGTCGTAGATACGCAGTATTTT.

This clonotype showed up many times. This chain links TRBV29-1 with TRBJ1-1; 7 nucleotides agree with TRBD1. Germline V CDR1 and CDR2: SQVTM, ANQGSEA. V was clipped by 6 bases and J by 1 base; unmatched bases: 2. The CDR3 spans 12 residues. The DNA of the CDR3 is TGCAGCGTAAGGACAGGGAACACTGAAGCTTTCTTT. As protein: CSVRTGNTEAFF.

This chain connects TRBV6-4 to TRBJ2-3, with 12 bases fitting TRBD2. Germline lookup yields CDR1 MRHNA and CDR2 SNTAGT. The CDR3 contains 23 residues. The ends lost 6 bases at V and 0 bases at J; junction bases unmatched: 25. Here the CDR3 reads CASSDRQGRSGLAGNPSTDTQYF. The CDR3 nucleotides are TGTGCCAGCAGCGACAGACAGGGCCGATCGGGACTAGCGGGCAACCCGAGCACAGATACGCAGTATTTT.

This clonotype was detected many times. The chain recombines TRBV12-3 or TRBV12-4 with TRBJ2-1; D unresolved. V was clipped by 3 bases and J by 2 bases, with 8 bases between them. The CDR3 is 14 residues long. The CDR3 here is CASSFAQTYNEQFF. DNA of the CDR3: TGTGCCAGCAGTTTCGCTCAAACCTACAATGAGCAGTTCTTC.

This clonotype was seen more than once but under ten times. The V call is TRBV14, the J call TRBJ1-4; D is ambiguous. Germline loops: CDR1 SGHDN, CDR2 FVKESK. This CDR3 spans 13 amino acids. The V end was cut by 1 base, the J end by 13 bases, with 13 bases between. This chain's CDR3 is CASSQGRRSRLFF. The CDR3 bases are TGTGCCAGCAGCCAAGGGAGAAGGAGTAGACTGTTTTTT.

The sample holds many counts of this clonotype. At one end, the junction sequence differs from germline, possibly due to a read error. This chain links TRBV3-1 with TRBJ2-5; D may be TRBD1 (6 bases). Germline V gene data show CDR1 as LGHDT and CDR2 as YNNKEL (reference sequence). The CDR3 sequence is 13 residues long. This CDR3 reads CASSQAGVETQYF. In nucleotides, the CDR3 is TGCGCCAGCAGCCAAGCAGGGGTGGAGACCCAGTACTTC.

In this sample, this clonotype turned up many times. The genes are TRBV29-1 and TRBJ2-5; D may correspond to TRBD1 or TRBD2 (5 bases each). The CDR3 is 12 amino acids. The germline V and J ends were trimmed by 6 bases and 4 bases, with 12 bases remaining between them. Germline-derived CDR1 and CDR2 are SQVTM and ANQGSEA. The CDR3 sequence: CSVSRDLETQYF. The CDR3, as DNA: TGCAGCGTATCCCGGGACCTAGAGACCCAGTACTTC. Full variable domain (missing parts from reference TRBV29-1 and TRBJ2-5): SAVISQKPSRDICQRGTSLTIQCQVDSQVTMMFWYRQQPGQSLTLIATANQGSEATYESGFVIDKFPISRPNLTFSTLTVSNMSPEDSSIYLCSVSRDLETQYFGPGTRLLVL.

V is TRBV11-2 and J is TRBJ2-1; unclear D gene. With 1 base removed from V and 5 bases from J, the gap between germline ends came to 6 bases. CDR3 length: 13 residues. Germline V gene sequence: CDR1 SGHAT, CDR2 FQNNGV. CDR3 loop: CASSLVFHNEQFF. In DNA form, the CDR3 reads TGTGCCAGCAGCTTAGTATTCCACAATGAGCAGTTCTTC.

In its sample, this clonotype was seen many times. The V and J genes are TRBV10-2 and TRBJ2-2; 7 bases are shared with TRBD2. The CDR3 loop spans 17 amino acids. From germline, CDR1 is WSHSY and CDR2 SAAADI. With 8 bases clipped from V and 0 bases from J, the junction kept 12 bases outside the gene matches. The DNA of the CDR3 is TGCGCCAGCGGCGGCCGAACAGCGGGAACGAACACCGGGGAGCTGTTTTTT. The encoded protein is CASGGRTAGTNTGELFF.

This clonotype appeared a few times. The chain uses TRBV7-2 and TRBJ2-1; TRBD2 agrees at 9 bases. Germline CDR1 is SGHTA and CDR2 is FQGNSA. The CDR3 sequence is 17 residues long. V lost 5 bases to trimming and J lost 8 bases; unmatched junction nucleotides: 16. The CDR3 DNA reads TGTGCCAGCAGCCTAAGTGCGGGGGGGTTTTCTACGGATGAGCAGTTCTTC. Translating it yields CASSLSAGGFSTDEQFF.

The gene calls are TRBV29-1 and TRBJ2-6; 9 positions agree with TRBD1. Germline values: CDR1 SQVTM, CDR2 ANQGSEA. This CDR3 has 13 residues. J was trimmed by 13 bases and V by 7 bases; bases with no gene match: 11. CDR3 in DNA: TGCAGCGCCGGGACAGGGCCCTCCGGGGTCCTGACTTTC. Translating it yields CSAGTGPSGVLTF.

This clonotype has more than one count but fewer than ten. The chain uses TRBV27 and TRBJ1-5, with D perhaps matching TRBD1 (6 bases). This CDR3 comprises 13 residues. The germline V gene has CDR1 MNHEY and CDR2 SMNVEV (reference sequence). Deletions cut 7 bases from V and 7 bases from J, with 14 bases between. The CDR3 here is CASTQGRGQPQHF. In nucleotides, the CDR3 is TGTGCCAGCACACAGGGTCGGGGGCAGCCCCAGCATTTT.

This clonotype came up a few times. The rearrangement joins TRBV5-1 to TRBJ2-3; TRBD1 agrees at 7 bases. CDR1 and CDR2 (germline): SGHRS, YFSETQ. V lost 3 bases to trimming and J lost 2 bases; unmatched junction nucleotides: 6. CDR3 length: 15 residues. The CDR3 spells CASSSSGQNTDTQYF. For the CDR3, the DNA is TGCGCCAGCAGCTCTTCGGGACAGAACACAGATACGCAGTATTTT.